Below, one TCR beta chain is given with its context. Germline V gene data show CDR1 as LGHDT and CDR2 as YNNKEL (reference sequence). Deletions cut 0 bases from V and 5 bases from J, with 10 bases between. This CDR3 has 14 residues. These data originate in a study of Ad26.COV2.S vaccination and SARS-CoV-2 variants. Treatment in this sample: 15 to 20 received Ad26.COV2.S at low or high dose, single or two shots; 5 received placebo; per-sample allocation not given. Vaccine and placebo recipients were sampled on day 63 after the first injection. An Ad26 vector was used to express Wuhan-strain SARS-CoV-2 spike as the vaccine. The assay was immunoSEQ multiplex PCR, and TCRdb's table has in-frame clones only and misses some. In the table there are some 320,000 clones, around 81% of which are singletons.

This clonotype was sampled from a person between 18 and 65 years old who received the Ad26.COV2.S COVID-19 vaccine or a placebo. The chain has TRBV3-1 (or the pseudogene TRBV3-2) and TRBJ1-2; D is ambiguous. The sequences come from peripheral blood, collected in a trial of Ad26.COV2.S vaccine versus placebo. CDR3 nucleotide sequence: TGTGCCAGCAGCCAAGATTTCAGAGCTTATGGCTACACCTTC. Amino acids: CASSQDFRAYGYTF.